This record concerns one T cell receptor (beta chain) sequence. At one of its ends the junction is not consistent with the germline gene, which may arise from a read error. The data were taken from a study of blood T cell repertoires in COVID-19. The protocol was immunoSEQ multiplex PCR, while the TCRdb copy is restricted to in-frame clones and leaves out a portion. The table includes 240,000 or so clones, more than 85% detected once. CDR3 length: 16 residues. Germline assignment: CDR1 KGHSH and CDR2 LQKENI. This clonotype was obtained from a middle-aged man who had recovered from COVID-19. Material for sequencing was PBMCs or T cells enriched from blood (not recorded which). The chain has TRBV18 and TRBJ1-1; maybe TRBD1 (6 bases). CDR3 region: CASSPPQGLVKTEAFF. The DNA of the CDR3 is TGTGCCAGCTCACCACCCCAGGGGTTGGTGAAGACTGAAGCTTTCTTT. Drawing the rest from reference TRBV18 and TRBJ1-1, the complete variable domain is NAGVMQNPRHLVRRRGQEARLRCSPMKGHSHVYWYRQLPEEGLKFMVYLQKENIIDESGMPKERFSAEFPKEGPSILRIQQVVRGDSAAYFCASSPPQGLVKTEAFFGQGTRLTVV.